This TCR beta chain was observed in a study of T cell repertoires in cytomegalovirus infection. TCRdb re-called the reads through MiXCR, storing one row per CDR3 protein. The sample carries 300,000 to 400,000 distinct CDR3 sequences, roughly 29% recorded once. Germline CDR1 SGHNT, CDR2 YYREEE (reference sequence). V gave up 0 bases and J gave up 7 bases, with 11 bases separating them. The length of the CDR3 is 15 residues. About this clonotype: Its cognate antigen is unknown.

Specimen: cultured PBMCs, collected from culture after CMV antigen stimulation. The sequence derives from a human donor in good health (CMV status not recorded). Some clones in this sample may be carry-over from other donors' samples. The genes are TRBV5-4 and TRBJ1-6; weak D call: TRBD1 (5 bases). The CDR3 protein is CASSLEAGRNSPLHF. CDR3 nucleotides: TGTGCCAGCAGCTTGGAGGCGGGACGGAATTCACCCCTCCACTTT.